One and the same sample provided the 9 T cell receptor beta chains below, sequenced in a study of shared T cell receptors in the human thymus. The protocol was immunoSEQ multiplex PCR, while the TCRdb copy is restricted to in-frame clones and leaves out a portion. Among some 640,000 clones listed, more than 70% were seen once. These data also formed part of another study, on human thymus T cells.

The sequenced material came from thymocytes. The receptors were sampled from a boy less than two years old with a congenital heart defect.

In its sample, this clone was seen once. The V and J genes are TRBV12-5 and TRBJ1-1, with a possible D match to TRBD1 (5 bases). This CDR3 comprises 12 residues. With 4 bases removed from V and 4 bases from J, the gap between germline ends came to 7 bases. Per germline, CDR1 LGHNT and CDR2 FRNRAP. CDR3 in amino acids: CASGYGGTEAFF. The CDR3, as DNA: TGTGCTAGTGGTTACGGGGGCACTGAAGCTTTCTTT.

The rearrangement uses TRBV19 and TRBJ1-5; 8 bases agree with TRBD1. V dropped 7 bases and J dropped 0; count of bases not matched to a gene: 14. This CDR3 comprises 18 residues. Germline V gives CDR1 LNHDA, CDR2 SQIVND (reference sequence). The CDR3 reads CASKGFPGQVLSNQPQHF. CDR3 coding DNA: TGTGCCAGTAAGGGGTTCCCGGGACAGGTTCTTAGCAATCAGCCCCAGCATTTT.

V and J are TRBV6-5 and TRBJ1-4; 9 bases line up with TRBD1. This CDR3 has 16 residues. Germline V gene data show CDR1 as MNHEY and CDR2 as SVGAGI. V was clipped by 2 bases and J by 6 bases; unmatched bases: 7. DNA for the CDR3: TGTGCCAGCAGTTACGCGGGGACAGGGAGGGATGAAAAACTGTTTTTT. This gives the protein CASSYAGTGRDEKLFF.

The chain uses TRBV28 and TRBJ1-2, with 9 positions matching TRBD1. V dropped 5 bases and J dropped 7; count of bases not matched to a gene: 17. Germline CDR1 is MDHEN and CDR2 is SYDVKM. This CDR3 comprises 17 residues. The CDR3 is CASSRPSSGQGSCGYTF. The CDR3 DNA follows: TGTGCCAGCAGTCGACCCTCATCGGGACAGGGTAGCTGTGGCTACACCTTC.

This clone occurred once. The chain links TRBV7-9 to TRBJ2-7, with D perhaps matching TRBD2 (5 bases). The CDR3 consists of 15 residues. CDR1 is SEHNR, CDR2 FQNEAQ, per germline (reference sequence). The V and J ends lost 1 base and 3 bases respectively, with 13 bases between them. CDR3 bases: TGTGCCAGCAGCTTAGAGCGCCCGGGAAGCTACGAGCAGTACTTC. This translates into CASSLERPGSYEQYF.

In this sample, this clone turned up once. The chain links TRBV27 to TRBJ2-3; D unclear. Trimming cost V 3 bases and J 6 bases, with 10 bases left between them. Germline V lookup: CDR1 MNHEY, CDR2 SMNVEV (reference sequence). The CDR3 loop spans 13 amino acids. The DNA for the CDR3 is TGTGCCAGCAGTTTGAACGCCAGGGATACGCAGTATTTT. Protein product: CASSLNARDTQYF.

V is TRBV10-2 and J is TRBJ2-5; D ambiguous. The CDR3 contains 13 residues. The germline V and J ends were trimmed by 3 bases and 5 bases, with 10 bases remaining between them. Germline-derived CDR1 and CDR2 are WSHSY and SAAADI. The CDR3 loop is CASSDLVSETQYF. CDR3 coding DNA: TGCGCCAGCAGTGACTTAGTATCCGAGACCCAGTACTTC.

The chain combines TRBV19 with TRBJ1-4; D call uncertain. The V gene lost 1 base and the J gene lost 8 bases, with 11 bases spanning the gap. The CDR3 runs to 14 residues. Germline CDR1 is LNHDA and CDR2 is SQIVND (reference sequence). The CDR3 is CASSIGAGREKLFF. CDR3 nucleotides: TGTGCCAGTAGTATAGGGGCTGGAAGGGAAAAACTGTTTTTT. Drawing the rest from reference TRBV19 and TRBJ1-4, the complete variable domain is DGGITQSPKYLFRKEGQNVTLSCEQNLNHDAMYWYRQDPGQGLRLIYYSQIVNDFQKGDIAEGYSVSREKKESFPLTVTSAQKNPTAFYLCASSIGAGREKLFFGSGTQLSVL.

This sequence joins TRBV9 and TRBJ2-1; tentative D call: TRBD2 (6 bases). The CDR3 has 15 residues. In germline, CDR1 is SGDLS, CDR2 YYNGEE. Trimming removed 4 bases from V and 4 bases from J, with 15 bases in between. CDR3 in amino acids: CASSQVGGRYNEQFF. The CDR3 nucleotides read TGTGCCAGCAGCCAGGTGGGGGGAAGGTACAATGAGCAGTTCTTC.